These 2 T cell receptor beta chains share one sample of origin, sequenced in a study of T cell responses to AZD1222 COVID-19 vaccine. Using immunoSEQ multiplex PCR, the repertoire was profiled, and TCRdb retains in-frame clones only, with some absent. The sample records 120,000 or so clones, around 89% being singletons. The input for sequencing was peripheral blood, taken on day 0 of MenACWY control vaccination. The receptors derive from an adult in good health.

The chain employs TRBV24-1 and TRBJ2-5; no firm D call. This CDR3 region has 14 residues. The germline gives CDR1 KGHDR, CDR2 SFDVKD. Trimming took off 4 bases at V and 1 base at J, with 9 bases between the two ends. CDR3 sequence (DNA): TGTGCCACCAGTGACCCCAAAACCCAAGAGACCCAGTACTTC. Translating gives CATSDPKTQETQYF.

In regard to this clone: Distinct nucleotide sequences in the sample also encode this CDR3. The gene calls are TRBV3-1 (or the pseudogene TRBV3-2) and TRBJ1-2, with D possibly TRBD1 on 6 matching bases. CDR3 size: 13 residues. CDR1 is LGHDT, CDR2 YNNKEL, per germline (reference sequence). V was cut by 0 bases and J by 5 bases, with 7 bases left in between. In DNA, the CDR3 is TGTGCCAGCAGCCAAGACAGGGGATATGGCTACACCTTC. Translating it yields CASSQDRGYGYTF.